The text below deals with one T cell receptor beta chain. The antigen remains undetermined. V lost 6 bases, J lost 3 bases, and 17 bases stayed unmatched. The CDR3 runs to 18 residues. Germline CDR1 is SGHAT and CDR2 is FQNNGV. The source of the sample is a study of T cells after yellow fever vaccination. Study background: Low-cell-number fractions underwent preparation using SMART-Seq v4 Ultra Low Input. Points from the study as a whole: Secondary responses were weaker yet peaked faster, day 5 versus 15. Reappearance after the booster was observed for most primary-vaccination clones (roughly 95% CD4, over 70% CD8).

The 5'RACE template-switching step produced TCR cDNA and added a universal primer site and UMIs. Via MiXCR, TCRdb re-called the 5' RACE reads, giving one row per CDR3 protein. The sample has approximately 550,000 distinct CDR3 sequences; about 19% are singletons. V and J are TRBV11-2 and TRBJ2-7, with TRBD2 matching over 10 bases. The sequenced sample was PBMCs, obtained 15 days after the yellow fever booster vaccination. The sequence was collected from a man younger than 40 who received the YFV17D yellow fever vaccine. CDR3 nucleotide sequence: TGTGCCAGCAGTTCCGGGACGCGAGCGGGAGGGGTCCGCTACGAGCAGTACTTC. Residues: CASSSGTRAGGVRYEQYF.